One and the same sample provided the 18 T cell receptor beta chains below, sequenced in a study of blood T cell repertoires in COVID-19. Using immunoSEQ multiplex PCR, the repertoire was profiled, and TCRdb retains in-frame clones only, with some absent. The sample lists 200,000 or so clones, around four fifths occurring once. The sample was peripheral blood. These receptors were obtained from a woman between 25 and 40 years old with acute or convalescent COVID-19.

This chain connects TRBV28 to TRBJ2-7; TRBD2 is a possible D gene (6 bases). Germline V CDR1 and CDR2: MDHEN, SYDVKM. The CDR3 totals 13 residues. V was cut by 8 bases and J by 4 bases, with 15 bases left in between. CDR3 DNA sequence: TGTGCCAGCCGTTACGGGAGCAAATACGAGCAGTACTTC. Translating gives CASRYGSKYEQYF.

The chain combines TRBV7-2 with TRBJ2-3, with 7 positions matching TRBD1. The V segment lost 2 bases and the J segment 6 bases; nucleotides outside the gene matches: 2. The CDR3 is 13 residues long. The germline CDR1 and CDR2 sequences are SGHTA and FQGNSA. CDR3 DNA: TGTGCCAGCAGCTTATTCAGGGGGGATACGCAGTATTTT. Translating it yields CASSLFRGDTQYF.

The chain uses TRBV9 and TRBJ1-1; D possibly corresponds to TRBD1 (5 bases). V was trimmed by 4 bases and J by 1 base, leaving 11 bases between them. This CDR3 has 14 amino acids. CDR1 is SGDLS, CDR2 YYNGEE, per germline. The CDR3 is CASSLRQTNTEAFF. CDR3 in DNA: TGTGCCAGCAGCTTAAGACAGACGAACACTGAAGCTTTCTTT.

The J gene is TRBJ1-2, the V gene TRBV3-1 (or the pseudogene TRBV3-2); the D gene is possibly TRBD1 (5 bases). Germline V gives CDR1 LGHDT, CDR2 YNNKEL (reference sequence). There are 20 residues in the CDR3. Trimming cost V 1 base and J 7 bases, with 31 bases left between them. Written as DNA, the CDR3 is TGTGCCAGCAGCCAAGGGGGGGGACGGGGTCTCTCCAGGTACCCTGGTGGCTACACCTTC. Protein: CASSQGGGRGLSRYPGGYTF.

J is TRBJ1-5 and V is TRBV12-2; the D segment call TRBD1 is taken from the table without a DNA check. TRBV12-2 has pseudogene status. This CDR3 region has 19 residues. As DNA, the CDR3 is TGTGCAAGTCGCTTATTCGAGGGACAGGGGTTAAGGAGCAATCAGCCCCAGCATTTT. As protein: CASRLFEGQGLRSNQPQHF.

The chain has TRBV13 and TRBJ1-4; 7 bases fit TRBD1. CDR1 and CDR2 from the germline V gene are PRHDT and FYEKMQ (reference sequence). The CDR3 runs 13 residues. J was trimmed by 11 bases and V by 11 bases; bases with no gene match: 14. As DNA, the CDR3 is TGTGCCGGCCGTACAGGGGACCTAGGGAAACTGTTTTTT. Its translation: CAGRTGDLGKLFF.

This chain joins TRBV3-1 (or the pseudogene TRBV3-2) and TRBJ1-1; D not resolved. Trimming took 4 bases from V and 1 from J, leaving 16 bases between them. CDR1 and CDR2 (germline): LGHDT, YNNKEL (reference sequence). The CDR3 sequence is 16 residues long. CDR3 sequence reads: CASSLLSVVKNTEAFF. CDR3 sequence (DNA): TGTGCCAGCAGCCTCCTTTCGGTAGTGAAGAACACTGAAGCTTTCTTT.

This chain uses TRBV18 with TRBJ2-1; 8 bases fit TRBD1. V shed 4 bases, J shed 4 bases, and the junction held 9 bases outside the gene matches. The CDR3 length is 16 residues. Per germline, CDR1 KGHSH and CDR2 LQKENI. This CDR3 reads CASSLKGQGGYNEQFF. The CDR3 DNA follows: TGTGCCAGCTCACTAAAAGGACAGGGCGGGTACAATGAGCAGTTCTTC. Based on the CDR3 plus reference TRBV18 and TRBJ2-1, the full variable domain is NAGVMQNPRHLVRRRGQEARLRCSPMKGHSHVYWYRQLPEEGLKFMVYLQKENIIDESGMPKERFSAEFPKEGPSILRIQQVVRGDSAAYFCASSLKGQGGYNEQFFGPGTRLTVL.

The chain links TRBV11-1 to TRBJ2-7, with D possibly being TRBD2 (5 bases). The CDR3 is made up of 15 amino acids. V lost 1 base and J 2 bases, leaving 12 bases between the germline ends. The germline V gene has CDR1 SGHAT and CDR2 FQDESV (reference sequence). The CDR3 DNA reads TGTGCCAGCAGCTTAGTCGCTAGCTCACCCTACGAGCAGTACTTC. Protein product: CASSLVASSPYEQYF.

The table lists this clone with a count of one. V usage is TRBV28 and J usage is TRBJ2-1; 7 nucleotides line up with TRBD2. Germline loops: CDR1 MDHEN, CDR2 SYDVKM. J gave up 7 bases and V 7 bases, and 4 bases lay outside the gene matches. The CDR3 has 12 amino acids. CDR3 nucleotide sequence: TGTGCCAGCAAGCTAGCGGAGAATGAGCAGTTCTTC. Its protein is CASKLAENEQFF.

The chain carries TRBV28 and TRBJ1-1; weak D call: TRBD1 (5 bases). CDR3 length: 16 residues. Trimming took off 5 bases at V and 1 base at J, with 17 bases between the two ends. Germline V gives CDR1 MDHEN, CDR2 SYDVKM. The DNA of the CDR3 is TGTGCCAGCAGTCCCTACGGTGGGGCGTCGAACACTGAAGCTTTCTTT. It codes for CASSPYGGASNTEAFF.

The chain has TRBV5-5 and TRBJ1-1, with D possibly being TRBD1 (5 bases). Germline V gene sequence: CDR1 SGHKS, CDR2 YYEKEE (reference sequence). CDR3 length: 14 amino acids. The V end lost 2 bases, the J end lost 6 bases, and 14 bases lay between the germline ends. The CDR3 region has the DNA TGTGCCAGCAGCTTCTCGGGGGTACTCGCTGAAGCTTTCTTT. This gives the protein CASSFSGVLAEAFF.

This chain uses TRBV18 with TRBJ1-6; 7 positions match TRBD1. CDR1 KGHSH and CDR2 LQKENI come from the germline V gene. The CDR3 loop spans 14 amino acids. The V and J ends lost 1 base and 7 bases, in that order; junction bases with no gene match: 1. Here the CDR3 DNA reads TGTGCCAGCTCACCACAGGGGGCGAATTCACCCCTCCACTTT. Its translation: CASSPQGANSPLHF.

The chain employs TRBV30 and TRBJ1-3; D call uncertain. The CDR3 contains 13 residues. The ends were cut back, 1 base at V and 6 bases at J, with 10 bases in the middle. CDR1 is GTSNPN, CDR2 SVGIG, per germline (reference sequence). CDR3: CAWSGEGVNTIYF. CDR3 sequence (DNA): TGTGCCTGGAGTGGAGAGGGTGTAAACACCATATATTTT.

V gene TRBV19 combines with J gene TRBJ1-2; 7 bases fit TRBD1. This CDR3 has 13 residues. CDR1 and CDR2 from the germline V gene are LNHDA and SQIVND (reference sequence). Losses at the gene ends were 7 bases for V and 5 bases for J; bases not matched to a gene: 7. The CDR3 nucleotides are TGTGCCAGTACCCGGGACAGAAGATATGGCTACACCTTC. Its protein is CASTRDRRYGYTF.

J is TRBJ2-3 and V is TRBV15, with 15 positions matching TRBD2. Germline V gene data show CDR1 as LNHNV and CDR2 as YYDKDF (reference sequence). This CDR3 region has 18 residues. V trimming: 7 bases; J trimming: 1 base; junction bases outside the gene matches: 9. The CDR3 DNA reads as TGTGCCACCACCAAGGGACTAGCGGGGGGCCTAGGCACAGATACGCAGTATTTT. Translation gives CATTKGLAGGLGTDTQYF.

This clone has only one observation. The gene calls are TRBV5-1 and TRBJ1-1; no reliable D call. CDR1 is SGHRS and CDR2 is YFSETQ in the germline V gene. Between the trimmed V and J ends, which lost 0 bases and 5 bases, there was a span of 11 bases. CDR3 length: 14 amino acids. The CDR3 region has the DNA TGCGCCAGCAGCTTGGATTGGGGAGGGACTGAAGCTTTCTTT. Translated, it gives CASSLDWGGTEAFF. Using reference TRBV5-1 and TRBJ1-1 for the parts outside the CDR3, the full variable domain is KAGVTQTPRYLIKTRGQQVTLSCSPISGHRSVSWYQQTPGQGLQFLFEYFSETQRNKGNFPGRFSGRQFSNSRSEMNVSTLELGDSALYLCASSLDWGGTEAFFGQGTRLTVV.

The CDR3 DNA reads TGTGCCAGCAGCTTAGTGGACAGGCCCGAAAGGGCTTTCTTT. Translation: CASSLVDRPERAFF. The V call is TRBV11-2, the J call TRBJ1-1; 7 nucleotides agree with TRBD1. The trim removed 1 base at V and 11 bases at J, leaving 10 bases unmatched. Germline V gives CDR1 SGHAT, CDR2 FQNNGV. The CDR3 spans 14 residues.